These T cell receptor beta chains were read from a single sample in a study of blood T cell repertoires in COVID-19. Data came from immunoSEQ multiplex PCR; TCRdb stores just in-frame clones and leaves some out. The repertoire holds about 210,000 clones, approximately 75% seen once, with about 10% in the top ten. Sequencing was done on a sample of PBMCs or T cells enriched from blood (not recorded which). Receptor source: a man aged 40-55 years who had recovered from COVID-19. The CDR3 runs from the conserved cysteine through the conserved F or W. The D gene is left open where the match is weak. Clone size is given for some rows only: seen once, a few or many times, or a class if the clone is expanded.

V	D	size	J	CDR3	DNA
TRBV10-3	-	-	TRBJ2-3	CAISEDGRGAGTDTQYF	TGTGCCATCAGTGAGGATGGGAGGGGGGCAGGCACAGATACGCAGTATTTT
TRBV9	-	-	TRBJ1-1	CASSVYSNTEAFF	TGTGCCAGCAGCGTCTATTCGAACACTGAAGCTTTCTTT
TRBV11-2	TRBD1	-	TRBJ1-4	CASSRRTGKDEKLFF	TGTGCCAGCAGCAGGCGGACAGGGAAGGATGAAAAACTGTTTTTT
TRBV29-1	-	-	TRBJ2-7	CSVEGQVPYEQYF	TGCAGCGTCGAAGGGCAGGTACCCTACGAGCAGTACTTC
TRBV5-1	-	-	TRBJ1-2	CASSVHIEANYGYTF	TGCGCCAGCAGCGTCCACATTGAGGCTAACTATGGCTACACCTTC
TRBV24-1	TRBD1	-	TRBJ1-1	CATSYRGQAFF	TGTGCCACCAGTTACAGGGGGCAAGCTTTCTTT
TRBV5-6	-	-	TRBJ2-6	CASSLRSGANVLTF	TGTGCCAGCAGCCTTCGTTCTGGGGCCAACGTCCTGACTTTC
TRBV7-9	TRBD2	-	TRBJ2-3	CASSLGGGYTDTQYF	TGTGCCAGCAGCTTAGGCGGGGGGTACACAGATACGCAGTATTTT
TRBV5-1	-	-	TRBJ1-2	CASSLVAGDGYTF	TGCGCCAGCAGCTTGGTGGCAGGGGATGGCTACACCTTC
TRBV19	-	-	TRBJ1-1	CASSRDSSNTEAFF	TGTGCCAGTAGTCGCGACAGTTCGAACACTGAAGCTTTCTTT
TRBV6-1	-	-	TRBJ1-3	CASSESSGNTIYF	TGTGCCAGCAGTGAGAGCTCTGGAAACACCATATATTTT
TRBV10-1	-	few	TRBJ1-3	CASSLNRNSGNTIYF	TGCGCCAGCAGCCTGAACAGGAACTCTGGAAACACCATATATTTT
TRBV13	-	-	TRBJ2-2	CAAAVATGELFF	TGTGCCGCGGCCGTAGCCACCGGGGAGCTGTTTTTT
TRBV5-4	TRBD1	-	TRBJ2-1	CASSPQPGQGSYNEQFF	TGTGCCAGCAGCCCTCAACCGGGACAGGGCTCCTACAATGAGCAGTTCTTC
TRBV6-1	-	-	TRBJ2-3	CASSVSSVTSTDTQYF	TGTGCCAGCAGTGTATCGAGCGTAACTAGCACAGATACGCAGTATTTT
TRBV4-2	TRBD2	-	TRBJ2-1	CASSQDRGTSGRAVYNEQFF	TGTGCCAGCAGCCAAGATAGGGGGACTAGCGGGAGGGCAGTCTACAATGAGCAGTTCTTC
TRBV2	-	few	TRBJ2-7	CASSEAGASNNEQYF	TGTGCCAGCAGTGAAGCAGGGGCGTCGAACAACGAGCAGTACTTC
TRBV2	-	-	TRBJ1-5	CASSVQQGMQPQHF	TGTGCCAGCAGTGTACAACAGGGAATGCAGCCCCAGCATTTT
TRBV6-5	-	-	TRBJ1-2	CASSRGGNLWSGYTF	TGTGCCAGCAGCCGTGGGGGGAATCTATGGAGTGGCTACACCTTC
TRBV28	TRBD1	-	TRBJ2-6	CASSLLLTGTGANVLTF	TGTGCCAGCAGTCTTCTTCTGACAGGGACTGGGGCCAACGTCCTGACTTTC
TRBV19	TRBD1	few	TRBJ2-6	CASSSGQGAGANVLTF	TGTGCCAGTAGTTCAGGACAGGGAGCTGGGGCCAACGTCCTGACTTTC